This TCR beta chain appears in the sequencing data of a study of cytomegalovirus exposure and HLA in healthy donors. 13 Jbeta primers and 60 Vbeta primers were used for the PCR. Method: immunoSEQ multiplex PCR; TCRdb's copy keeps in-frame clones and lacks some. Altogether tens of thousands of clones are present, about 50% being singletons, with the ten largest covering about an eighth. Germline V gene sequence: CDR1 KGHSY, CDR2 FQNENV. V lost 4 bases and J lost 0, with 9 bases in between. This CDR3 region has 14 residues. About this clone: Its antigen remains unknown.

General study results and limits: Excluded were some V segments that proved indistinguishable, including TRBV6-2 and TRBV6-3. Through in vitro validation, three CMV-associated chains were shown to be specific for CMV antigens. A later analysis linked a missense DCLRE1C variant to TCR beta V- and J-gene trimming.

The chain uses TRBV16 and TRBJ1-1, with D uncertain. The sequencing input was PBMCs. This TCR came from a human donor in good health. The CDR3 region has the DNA TGTGCCAGCAGCCTCACAAAGATGAACACTGAAGCTTTCTTT. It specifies CASSLTKMNTEAFF.